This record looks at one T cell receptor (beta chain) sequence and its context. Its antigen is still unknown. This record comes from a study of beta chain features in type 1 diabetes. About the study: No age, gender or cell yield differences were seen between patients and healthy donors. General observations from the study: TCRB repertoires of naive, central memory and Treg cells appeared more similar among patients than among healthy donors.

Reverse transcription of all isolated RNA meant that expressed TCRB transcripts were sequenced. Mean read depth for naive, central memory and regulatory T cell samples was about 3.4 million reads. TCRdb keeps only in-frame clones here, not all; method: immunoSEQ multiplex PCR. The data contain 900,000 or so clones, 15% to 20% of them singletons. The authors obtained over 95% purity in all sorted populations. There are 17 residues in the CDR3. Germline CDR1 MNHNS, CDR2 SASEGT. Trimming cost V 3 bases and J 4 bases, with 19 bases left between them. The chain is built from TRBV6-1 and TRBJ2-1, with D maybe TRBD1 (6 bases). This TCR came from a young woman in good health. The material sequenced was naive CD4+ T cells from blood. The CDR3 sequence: CASSDTLTGHLYNEQFF. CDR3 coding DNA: TGTGCCAGCAGTGACACTTTAACAGGGCACTTGTACAATGAGCAGTTCTTC.